This TCR beta chain was identified during a study of regulatory T cells in long-lasting Graves disease. Study observations and caveats: The study found TRBV28, TRBJ1-2 and TRBJ2-5 favored in persistent disease.

Time point described: newly diagnosed GD, antithyroid drugs for less than 3 months. Following extraction of RNA from PBMCs, that RNA was used to make the TCR library. The CDR3 runs to 13 residues. Germline assignment: CDR1 MGHRA and CDR2 YSYEKL. Relying on iRepertoire HTBI primers and Arm-PCR of CDR3 regions, the team built TCR beta libraries. TCRdb reanalysed the multiplex PCR reads using MiXCR and keeps one entry per CDR3 protein. The profile shows 350,000 to 500,000 distinct CDR3 sequences, around 15% of them singletons. Concerning this clonotype: The antigen remains unidentified. This sequence may be a read error, since a much larger clone differs from it by one base.

These same records also appear under a second study, on T cells in Graves' hyperthyroidism and ophthalmopathy. That report notes: Uncontrolled infection, other autoimmune disease, pregnancy or lactation led to exclusion. Ophthalmopathy, which appeared later, was predicted by the model a median roughly 6.6 months before onset.

This clonotype was obtained from a woman in her 30s with Graves disease. V gene TRBV4-1 combines with J gene TRBJ2-5; D remains ambiguous. Source: peripheral blood mononuclear cells (PBMCs), taken at new diagnosis, from a patient treated with antithyroid drugs. Written as DNA, the CDR3 is TGCGCCAGCAGCCAAGAGAAAGAAAGGACCCGGTACTTC. It translates to CASSQEKERTRYF.